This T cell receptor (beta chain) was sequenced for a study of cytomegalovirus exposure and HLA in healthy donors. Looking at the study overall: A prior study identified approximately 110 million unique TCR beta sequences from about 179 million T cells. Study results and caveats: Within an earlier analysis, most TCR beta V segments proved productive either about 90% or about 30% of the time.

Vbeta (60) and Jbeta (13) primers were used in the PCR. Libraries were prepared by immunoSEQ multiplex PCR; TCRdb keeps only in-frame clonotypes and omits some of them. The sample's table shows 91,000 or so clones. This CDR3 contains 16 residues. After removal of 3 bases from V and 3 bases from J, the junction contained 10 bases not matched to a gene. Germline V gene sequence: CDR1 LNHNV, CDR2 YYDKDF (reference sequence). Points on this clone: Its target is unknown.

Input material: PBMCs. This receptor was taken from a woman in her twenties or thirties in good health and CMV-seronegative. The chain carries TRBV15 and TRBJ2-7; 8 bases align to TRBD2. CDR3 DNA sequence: TGTGCCACCAGCAGTCCCTCGGGGACTAGAGACTACGAGCAGTACTTC. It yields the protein CATSSPSGTRDYEQYF.